The present entry profiles one TCR beta chain with its context. This clonotype came up many times. It has no known antigen specificity. Base-call qualities are not available, and no considerably larger clone is one nucleotide away. Libraries were built with PCR. Sequencing relied on an Illumina HiSeq 2500. To normalize quantification of the TCRbeta repertoire, the TCR libraries were built with molecular barcoding that relied on unique molecular identifiers. TCRdb reran the public reads through fastp at Q25 and MiXCR, keeping productive beta chains. All rows with the same CDR3 protein become a single entry with the most common DNA and genes. The sample profile shows roughly 340,000 distinct CDR3 sequences; around 15% of them were found once. Of the sample, around 43% is held by the ten largest clones. This sample stems from a study of T-cell reconstitution after alpha-beta-depleted transplantation in children listed by TCRdb under 2016. Regarding the research as a whole: Using TCR repertoire profiling, the study quantitatively followed how T-cell immune reconstitution unfolded in children after TCRalphabeta/CD19-depleted allogeneic hematopoietic cell transplantation. The paper as a whole reports these results and caveats: Over the following months the frequencies of hyperexpanded clones went down, and after one year T-cell counts and TCRbeta diversity were mostly credited to newly produced T cells. In some patients, the high TCRbeta diversity seen at day 60 was put down to recipient T cells and intrathymic progenitors that had survived conditioning. The apparently early alphabetaT-cell count recovery about two months after transplant was reportedly dependent on only several hundred rapidly expanded clones derived from non-depleted graft cells.

The sample's treatment or condition label, in plain terms: allogeneic hematopoietic cell transplantation with graft depleted of TCRalphabeta T cells and CD19 B cells. Transplant recipients were children who received TCRalphabeta/CD19-depleted allogeneic hematopoietic cell grafts. Germline trimming: 7 bases from V, 2 bases from J; junction bases outside gene matches: 11. CDR1 and CDR2, looked up from the germline V gene, are MDHEN and SYDVKM. Taken from cysteine to phenylalanine, the CDR3 has 16 residues. This entry keeps only the CDR3 DNA: 48 bases, framed from base 1. The sequence derives from a male patient aged 2 to 10 who had a stem cell transplant for acute lymphoblastic leukemia, so the T cells may come from the graft donor. The sample was PBMCs, mostly from graft donor cells, taken 360 days after TCRalphabeta/CD19-depleted stem cell transplant. The sequence links TRBV28 to TRBJ2-1; the junction holds 7 bases that match TRBD2. The DNA reads as follows: TGTGCCAGCACCAAAGCGGGACCCTCGGCCTACAATGAGCAGTTCTTC. It specifies CASTKAGPSAYNEQFF.